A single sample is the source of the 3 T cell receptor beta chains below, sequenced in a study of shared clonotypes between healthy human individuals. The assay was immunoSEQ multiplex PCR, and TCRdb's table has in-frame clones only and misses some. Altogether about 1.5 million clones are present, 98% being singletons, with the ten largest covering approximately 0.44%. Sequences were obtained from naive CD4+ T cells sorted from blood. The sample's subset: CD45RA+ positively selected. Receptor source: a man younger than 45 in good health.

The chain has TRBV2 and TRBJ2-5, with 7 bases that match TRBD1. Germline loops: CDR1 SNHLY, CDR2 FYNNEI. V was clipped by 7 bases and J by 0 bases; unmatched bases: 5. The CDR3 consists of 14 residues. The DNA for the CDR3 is TGTGCCAGCAAAAAGGGGGCATACCAAGAGACCCAGTACTTC. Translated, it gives CASKKGAYQETQYF.

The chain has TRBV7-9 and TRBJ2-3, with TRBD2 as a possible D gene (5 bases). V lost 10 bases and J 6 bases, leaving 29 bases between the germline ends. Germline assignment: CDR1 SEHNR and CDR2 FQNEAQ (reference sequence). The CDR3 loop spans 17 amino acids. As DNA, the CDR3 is TGTGCCATACAGACCGTCGGGGATATATGGTTTTCCGATACGCAGTATTTT. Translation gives CAIQTVGDIWFSDTQYF.

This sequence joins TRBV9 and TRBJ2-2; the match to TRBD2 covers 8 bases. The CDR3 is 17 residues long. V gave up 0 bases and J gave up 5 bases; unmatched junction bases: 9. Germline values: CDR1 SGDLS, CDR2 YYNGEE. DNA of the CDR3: TGTGCCAGCAGCGTAGACAGGGCGGGAGGAAGAACCGGGGAGCTGTTTTTT. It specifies CASSVDRAGGRTGELFF. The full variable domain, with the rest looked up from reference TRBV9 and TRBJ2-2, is DSGVTQTPKHLITATGQRVTLRCSPRSGDLSVYWYQQSLDQGLQFLIQYYNGEERAKGNILERFSAQQFPDLHSELNLSSLELGDSALYFCASSVDRAGGRTGELFFGEGSRLTVL.